A selection of T cell receptor beta chains follows, all from one sample in a study of spatial heterogeneity in lung cancer. TCRdb re-derived calls from the 5' RACE reads in MiXCR, one entry per CDR3 protein. The repertoire includes about 38,000 distinct CDR3 sequences, roughly 6% of them detected once, and roughly 12% sits in the top ten. Sequencing was performed on PBMCs, taken at surgery. The receptors come from a male donor with early-stage non-small cell lung cancer. CDR3s include the opening cysteine and the closing phenylalanine or tryptophan. D genes are given only for firm matches. Only part of the rows carry a size: once, few, many, or a class if the clone is expanded.

v_gene: TRBV7-6; j_gene: TRBJ2-3; d_gene: TRBD2; abundance: many; CDR3aa: CASSLSSAGGHNTQYF; CDR3nt: TGTGCCAGCAGCTTAAGTTCGGCGGGGGGGCATAATACGCAGTATTTT
v_gene: TRBV10-2; j_gene: TRBJ2-1; d_gene: -; abundance: -; CDR3aa: CASSQGYNEQFF; CDR3nt: TGCGCCAGCAGTCAGGGTTACAATGAGCAGTTCTTC
v_gene: TRBV12-3/TRBV12-4; j_gene: TRBJ2-3; d_gene: -; abundance: many; CDR3aa: CASSLIISDTQYF; CDR3nt: TGTGCCAGCAGTTTAATTATTTCAGATACGCAGTATTTT
v_gene: TRBV7-7; j_gene: TRBJ2-5; d_gene: -; abundance: few; CDR3aa: CASSLGGLVGQETQYF; CDR3nt: TGTGCTAGCAGCTTAGGAGGGCTGGTTGGCCAAGAGACCCAGTACTTC
v_gene: TRBV28; j_gene: TRBJ1-6; d_gene: -; abundance: many; CDR3aa: CASSLTGRNSYNSPLHF; CDR3nt: TGTGCCAGCAGTCTTACAGGGCGAAACTCCTATAATTCACCCCTCCACTTT
v_gene: TRBV4-1; j_gene: TRBJ2-3; d_gene: -; abundance: few; CDR3aa: CASSQNLFSTDTQYF; CDR3nt: TGCGCCAGCAGCCAAAATTTGTTTTCTACAGATACGCAGTATTTT
v_gene: TRBV12-3/TRBV12-4; j_gene: TRBJ1-5; d_gene: -; abundance: many; CDR3aa: CASSSGKGQPQHF; CDR3nt: TGTGCCAGCAGTTCAGGAAAAGGTCAGCCCCAGCATTTT
v_gene: TRBV18; j_gene: TRBJ1-4; d_gene: -; abundance: once; CDR3aa: CASSPGRVANEKLFF; CDR3nt: TGTGCCAGCTCACCGGGCAGGGTGGCTAATGAAAAACTGTTTTTT
v_gene: TRBV7-3; j_gene: TRBJ1-1; d_gene: TRBD1; abundance: few; CDR3aa: CASSAGTVGTEAFF; CDR3nt: TGTGCCAGTTCGGCAGGGACAGTGGGGACTGAAGCTTTCTTT
v_gene: TRBV18; j_gene: TRBJ2-5; d_gene: TRBD1; abundance: many; CDR3aa: CASSQDRGPETQYF; CDR3nt: TGTGCCAGCTCACAGGACAGGGGTCCAGAGACCCAGTACTTC
v_gene: TRBV6-5; j_gene: TRBJ2-7; d_gene: TRBD2; abundance: -; CDR3aa: CASSSGLVYEQYF; CDR3nt: TGTGCCAGCAGTTCGGGACTAGTATACGAGCAGTACTTC
v_gene: TRBV7-2; j_gene: TRBJ1-5; d_gene: TRBD1; abundance: many; CDR3aa: CASSLDRGTKQPQHF; CDR3nt: TGTGCCAGCAGCTTAGACAGGGGGACGAAGCAGCCCCAGCATTTT
v_gene: TRBV24-1; j_gene: TRBJ2-3; d_gene: TRBD2; abundance: -; CDR3aa: CATSDQVTSGGGIGTDTQYF; CDR3nt: TGTGCCACCAGTGATCAGGTCACTAGCGGGGGGGGCATAGGTACAGATACGCAGTATTTT
v_gene: TRBV3-1; j_gene: TRBJ2-2; d_gene: -; abundance: -; CDR3aa: CASSLYYSNTGELFF; CDR3nt: TGTGCCAGCAGCCTCTACTATTCGAACACCGGGGAGCTGTTTTTT
v_gene: TRBV4-2; j_gene: TRBJ2-5; d_gene: -; abundance: -; CDR3aa: CASSQEQAQETQYF; CDR3nt: TGTGCCAGCAGCCAAGAACAAGCCCAAGAGACCCAGTACTTC
v_gene: TRBV7-2; j_gene: TRBJ2-2; d_gene: TRBD2; abundance: many; CDR3aa: CASSLVPGGHTGELFF; CDR3nt: TGTGCCAGCAGCTTGGTACCGGGGGGGCACACCGGGGAGCTGTTTTTT
v_gene: TRBV3-1; j_gene: TRBJ1-4; d_gene: -; abundance: many; CDR3aa: CASSQGGRNEKLFF; CDR3nt: TGTGCCAGCAGCCAAGGAGGCAGGAATGAAAAACTGTTTTTT